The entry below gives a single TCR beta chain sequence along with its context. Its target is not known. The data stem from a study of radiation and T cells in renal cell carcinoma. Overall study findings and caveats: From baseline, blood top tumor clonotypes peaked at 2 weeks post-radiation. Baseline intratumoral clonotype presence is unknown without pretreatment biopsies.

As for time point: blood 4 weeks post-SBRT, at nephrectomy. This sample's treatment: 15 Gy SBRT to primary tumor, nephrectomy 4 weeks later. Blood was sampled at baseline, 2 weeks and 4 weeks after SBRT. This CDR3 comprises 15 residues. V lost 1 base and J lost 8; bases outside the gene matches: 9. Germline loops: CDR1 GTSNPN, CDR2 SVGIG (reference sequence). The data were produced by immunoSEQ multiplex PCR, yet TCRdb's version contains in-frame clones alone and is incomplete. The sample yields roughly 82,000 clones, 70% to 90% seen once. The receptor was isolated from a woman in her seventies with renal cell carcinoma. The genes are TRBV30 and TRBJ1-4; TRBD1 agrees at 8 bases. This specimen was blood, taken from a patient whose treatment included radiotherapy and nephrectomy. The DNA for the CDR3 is TGTGCCTGGAGTGGTAAGAGACAGGGGAGAGAAAAACTGTTTTTT. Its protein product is CAWSGKRQGREKLFF. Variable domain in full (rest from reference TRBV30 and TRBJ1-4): SQTIHQWPATLVQPVGSPLSLECTVEGTSNPNLYWYRQAAGRGLQLLFYSVGIGQISSEVPQNLSASRPQDRQFILSSKKLLLSDSGFYLCAWSGKRQGREKLFFGSGTQLSVL.